This TCR beta chain was recovered during a study of neurological immune-mediated disorders. The CDR3 has 17 residues. Germline CDR1 is SGHRS and CDR2 is YFSETQ. Losses at the gene ends were 4 bases for V and 1 base for J; bases not matched to a gene: 10. This sample's time point: longitudinal time-point 1 (baseline). A blood bank in Maryland, USA, provided the volunteers who served as healthy controls. The unsorted libraries were made from 2 million PBMCs kept at -80 C. The sample holds many counts of this clonotype. Its antigen is undetermined. Regarding the study as a whole: CDR3 amino acid sequences of expanded clones were not shared across subjects, a result suggesting private repertoires in all groups.

5'RACE generated cDNA with 10-nucleotide random UMIs. TCRdb re-called the 5' RACE reads through MiXCR, storing one row per CDR3 protein. The sample contains around 49,000 distinct CDR3 sequences, less than 12% of which appear only once. This TCR came from a middle-aged woman in good health. Source material: PBMCs. The chain combines TRBV5-1 with TRBJ2-7; 11 positions agree with TRBD2. CDR3: CASSLGLAGFVSYEQYF. The DNA for the CDR3 is TGCGCCAGCAGCCTCGGACTAGCGGGTTTCGTTTCCTACGAGCAGTACTTC.